The subject of this entry is one TCR beta chain. Its antigen is currently not known. No base quality values were provided; no much bigger clone lies one nucleotide off. Synovial fluid samples were matched to blood samples from the same ankylosing spondylitis patients. The CDR3 holds 16 amino acids from the cysteine to the phenylalanine. This entry keeps only the CDR3 DNA: 48 bases, framed from base 1. V loses 0 bases of germline sequence and J loses 10 bases, and the interval between the two ends is 19 bases. Sequences DFQATT (CDR1) and SNEGSKA (CDR2) are obtained from the germline V gene (reference sequence). This specimen belongs to a study of CD8 T cells in ankylosing spondylitis (TCRdb year 2017). In terms of the full investigation: To find TCR variants linked to disease, the study profiled T cell receptor beta repertoires in ankylosing spondylitis patients and healthy donors. In total, the full study cohort was made up of nearly 110 healthy donors and 20 to 25 ankylosing spondylitis patients. Peripheral blood was sampled, and synovial fluid was also collected from ankylosing spondylitis patients.

Sequencing relied on an Illumina HiSeq 2500. Quantitative 5'-RACE with molecular barcodes was the method used to prepare the TCR beta libraries. As for the original processing: To identify disease-linked TCR variants, a new computational method was used, one built on a probabilistic model of VDJ rearrangement. TCRdb took the public reads, trimmed them with fastp at Q25, ran MiXCR for clone calling and kept in-frame beta chains. Rows are unified per CDR3 protein, each entry keeping the most common DNA and genes. The V and J calls and clone size come from TCRdb's table, not from the authors' own analysis. The sample yields roughly 150,000 distinct CDR3 sequences; 30% to 35% were counted once. The ten largest clones capture over 5.5% of the sample. Broad study findings and their caveats: The disease-linked clones had a CD8+ phenotype and were found at relatively low frequencies in peripheral blood. A TCR beta motif made up of about eight highly homologous amino acid variants appeared to be characteristic of blood from ankylosing spondylitis patients. According to the report, matched synovial fluid samples from ankylosing spondylitis patients were significantly enriched for the disease-linked clones. Some motif variants were previously reported in synovial fluid and blood of reactive arthritis patients, suggesting common disease-initiation mechanisms.

This sequence uses TRBV20-1 and TRBJ1-6; TRBD1 might be the D gene, on 6 matching bases. The clonotype comes from a male donor with ankylosing spondylitis. Material for sequencing was synovial fluid, either unsorted or a sorted T cell fraction (not recorded which). The encoded CDR3 is CSAREGSGGQGSPLHF. The bases are TGCAGTGCTAGAGAAGGATCGGGGGGTCAGGGGTCACCCCTCCACTTT.